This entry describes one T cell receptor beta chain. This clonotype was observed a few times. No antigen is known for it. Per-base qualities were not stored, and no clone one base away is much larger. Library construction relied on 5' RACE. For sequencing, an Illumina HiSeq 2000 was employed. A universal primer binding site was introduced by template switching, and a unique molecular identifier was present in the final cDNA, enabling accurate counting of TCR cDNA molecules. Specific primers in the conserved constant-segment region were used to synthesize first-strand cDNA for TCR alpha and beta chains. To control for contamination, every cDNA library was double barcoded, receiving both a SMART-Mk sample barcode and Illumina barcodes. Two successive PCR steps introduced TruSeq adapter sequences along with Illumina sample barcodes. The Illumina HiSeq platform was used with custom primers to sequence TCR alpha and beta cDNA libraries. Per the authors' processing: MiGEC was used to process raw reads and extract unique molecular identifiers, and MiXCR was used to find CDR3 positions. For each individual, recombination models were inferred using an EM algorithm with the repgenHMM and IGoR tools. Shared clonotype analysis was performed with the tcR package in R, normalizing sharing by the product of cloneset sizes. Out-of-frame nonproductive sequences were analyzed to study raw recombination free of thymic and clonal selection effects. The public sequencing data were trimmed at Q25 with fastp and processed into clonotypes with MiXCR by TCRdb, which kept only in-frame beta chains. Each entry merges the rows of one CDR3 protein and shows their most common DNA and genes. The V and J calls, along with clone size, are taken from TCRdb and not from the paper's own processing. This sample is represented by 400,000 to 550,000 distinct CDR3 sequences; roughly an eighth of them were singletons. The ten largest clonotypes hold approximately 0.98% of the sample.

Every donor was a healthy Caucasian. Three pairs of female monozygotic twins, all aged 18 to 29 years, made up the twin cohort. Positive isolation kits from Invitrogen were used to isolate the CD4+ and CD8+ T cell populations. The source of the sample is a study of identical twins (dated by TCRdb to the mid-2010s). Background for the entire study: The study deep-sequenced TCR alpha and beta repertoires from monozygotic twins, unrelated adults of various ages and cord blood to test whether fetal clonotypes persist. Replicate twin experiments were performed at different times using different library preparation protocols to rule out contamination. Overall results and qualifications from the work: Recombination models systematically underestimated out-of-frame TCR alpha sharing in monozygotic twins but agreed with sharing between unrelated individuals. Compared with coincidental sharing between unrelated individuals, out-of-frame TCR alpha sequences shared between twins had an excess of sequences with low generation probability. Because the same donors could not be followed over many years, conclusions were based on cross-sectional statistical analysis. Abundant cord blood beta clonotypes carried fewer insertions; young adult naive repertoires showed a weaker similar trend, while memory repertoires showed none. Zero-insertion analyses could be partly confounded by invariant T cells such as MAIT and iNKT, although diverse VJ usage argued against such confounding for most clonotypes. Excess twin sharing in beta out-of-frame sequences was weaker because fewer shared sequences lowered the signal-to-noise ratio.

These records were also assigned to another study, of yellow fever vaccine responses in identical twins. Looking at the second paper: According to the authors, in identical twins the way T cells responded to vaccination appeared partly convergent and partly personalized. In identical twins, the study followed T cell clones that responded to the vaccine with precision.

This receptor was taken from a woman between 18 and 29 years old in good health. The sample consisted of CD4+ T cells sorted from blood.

The DNA sequence reads TGTGCCACCAGCAGAAGAAGTCCCACCTACAATGAGCAGTTCTTC. It codes for CATSRRSPTYNEQFF. The chain joins TRBV15 to TRBJ2-1; no D gene can be assigned with confidence. From the germline V gene (reference sequence), CDR1 is LNHNV and CDR2 is YYDKDF. V loses 2 bases of germline sequence and J loses 2 bases, and the interval between the two ends is 10 bases. Inclusive of the bounding cysteine and phenylalanine, the CDR3 is 15 residues long. Only the CDR3 region is kept as DNA, spanning 45 bases read in frame from base 1.